This T cell receptor beta chain was obtained from a study of shared clonotypes between healthy human individuals. Germline V gives CDR1 MNHNS, CDR2 SASEGT. The CDR3 length is 14 residues. Between the trimmed V and J ends, which lost 6 bases and 6 bases, there was a span of 17 bases. On this clone itself: Its antigen is currently unknown.

Assay used: immunoSEQ multiplex PCR; TCRdb lists only in-frame clones, some missing. The sample yields 2 million to 2.5 million clones, 80% to 95% seen once. Findings and caveats of the study: Several donors showed sharing of around 5.3% of naive CD4 clonotypes. Clonotype sharing levels among donors were expected to vary with sequencing depth. Memory subsets generally showed smaller estimated richness than naive subsets did.

A CD45RA-negative memory subset and a CD45RA+ naive subset were separated from the CD4+ cells. The sequenced sample consisted of naive CD4+ T cells from PBMCs. The subset is: CD45RA+ positively selected. This sequence originates from a man younger than 30 in good health. Some clones in this sample may be carry-over from other donors' samples. The chain links TRBV6-1 to TRBJ1-2; no definite D call. The CDR3 sequence: CASRSGSMTHGYTF. The DNA for the CDR3 is TGTGCCAGCAGGTCCGGTTCAATGACACATGGCTACACCTTC.